This note documents a single T cell receptor beta chain sequence. The sample comes from a study of radiation and T cells in renal cell carcinoma. Time point specified: blood 2 weeks post-SBRT. Treatment: 15 Gy SBRT to primary tumor, nephrectomy 4 weeks later. The CDR3 is 14 amino acids. With 6 bases removed from V and 1 base from J, the gap between germline ends came to 11 bases. Germline CDR1 is SGHNT and CDR2 is YYREEE (reference sequence). Profiled with immunoSEQ multiplex PCR; TCRdb holds only in-frame clones, not every one. This sample yields roughly 60,000 clones, of which about 80% are seen a single time; roughly 7.4% belongs to the top ten.

V is TRBV5-4 and J is TRBJ2-1, with D maybe TRBD1 (5 bases). Specimen: blood, collected from a patient whose treatment included radiotherapy and nephrectomy. The sequence derives from a man in his sixties with renal cell carcinoma. CDR3 DNA sequence: TGTGCCAGCACAAAAGGGGATTCCTACAATGAGCAGTTCTTC. Amino acid sequence: CASTKGDSYNEQFF.